Presented here are 11 T cell receptor beta chains from one specimen sequenced in a study of monozygotic twins with inflammatory bowel disease. TCRdb reprocessed the 5' RACE reads, with one entry per CDR3 protein and no DNA. This repertoire includes some 150,000 distinct CDR3 sequences. The sequencing sample was made of blood. The source is a human donor with ulcerative colitis or Crohn's disease, or a healthy co-twin of an affected twin (not recorded which).

The J gene is TRBJ2-7, the V gene TRBV7-2. The germline V gene has CDR1 SGHTA and CDR2 FQGNSA. The CDR3 is 14 amino acids. The CDR3 reads CASSLAGMSSEQYF. Combining the CDR3 with reference TRBV7-2 and TRBJ2-7 gives the whole variable domain GAGVSQSPSNKVTEKGKDVELRCDPISGHTALYWYRQSLGQGLEFLIYFQGNSAPDKSGLPSDRFSAERTGGSVSTLTIQRTQQEDSAVYLCASSLAGMSSEQYFGPGTRLTVT.

The chain recombines TRBV9 with TRBJ2-7; without DNA, the TCRdb call of TRBD2 cannot be checked. This CDR3 comprises 15 residues. Germline CDR1 SGDLS, CDR2 YYNGEE. This CDR3 is CASSVESSGTYEQYF.

The rearrangement links TRBV28 to TRBJ2-1; checking the TCRdb D call of TRBD2 is not possible without DNA. This CDR3 is 15 amino acids long. CDR1 and CDR2 (germline): MDHEN, SYDVKM. The CDR3 loop reads CASTIGLAGPNEQFF.

The chain employs TRBV19 and TRBJ2-1; TCRdb calls TRBD2, which cannot be checked without DNA. The germline CDR1 and CDR2 sequences are LNHDA and SQIVND (reference sequence). The CDR3 has 17 residues. CDR3: CASSISPSSPTYNEQFF.

This sequence joins TRBV20-1 and TRBJ2-7; TCRdb indicates TRBD1, and absent DNA this call remains unverified. Germline V gene sequence: CDR1 DFQATT, CDR2 SNEGSKA (reference sequence). The CDR3 spans 13 residues. The CDR3 is CSVPAALPNEQYF.

This chain connects TRBV7-6 to TRBJ2-1; the TCRdb call, TRBD2, lacks DNA for checking. The CDR3 loop spans 17 amino acids. Germline CDR1 reads SGHVS; CDR2 reads FNYEAQ. CDR3 protein: CASSLAGMGLAPDEQFF.

This chain uses TRBV6-6 with TRBJ2-7; the TRBD2 assignment by TCRdb is unverifiable without DNA. In germline, CDR1 is MNHNY, CDR2 SVGAGI (reference sequence). The CDR3 spans 14 residues. The CDR3 is CASTEGTPIYEQYF.

This chain uses TRBV18 with TRBJ2-7. This CDR3 has 14 amino acids. CDR1 is KGHSH, CDR2 LQKENI, per germline. The CDR3 sequence: CASSPPSTTGEQYF.

The chain combines TRBV6-1 with TRBJ1-1; TCRdb proposes TRBD1, but this gene call is untestable without DNA. The CDR3 consists of 13 residues. Germline loops: CDR1 MNHNS, CDR2 SASEGT. This CDR3 is CASRGQQNTEAFF.

The chain carries TRBV20-1 and TRBJ1-2. The germline V gene has CDR1 DFQATT and CDR2 SNEGSKA (reference sequence). The CDR3 contains 13 residues. The CDR3 is CSVREGRGHGYTF.

This chain uses TRBV7-2 with TRBJ1-5; TCRdb designates TRBD1, a call that cannot be tested without DNA. The CDR3 has 15 amino acids. Germline lookup yields CDR1 SGHTA and CDR2 FQGNSA. This CDR3 is CASSQGQGQNQPQHF.